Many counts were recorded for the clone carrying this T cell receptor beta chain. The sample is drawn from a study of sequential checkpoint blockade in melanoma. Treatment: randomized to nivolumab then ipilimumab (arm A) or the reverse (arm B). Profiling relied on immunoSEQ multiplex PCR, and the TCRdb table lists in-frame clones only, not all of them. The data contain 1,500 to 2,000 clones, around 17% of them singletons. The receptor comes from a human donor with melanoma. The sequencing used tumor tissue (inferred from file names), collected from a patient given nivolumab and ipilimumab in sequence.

CDR3 sequence reads: CASSFGLAGQETQYF. For the CDR3, the DNA is TGTGCCAGCAGCTTCGGACTAGCGGGGCAAGAGACCCAGTACTTC. V and J are TRBV11-3 and TRBJ2-5; 12 bases agree with TRBD2. CDR1 SGHNT and CDR2 YENEEA come from the germline V gene. The CDR3 spans 15 residues. The trim removed 3 bases at V and 2 bases at J, leaving 1 base unmatched.